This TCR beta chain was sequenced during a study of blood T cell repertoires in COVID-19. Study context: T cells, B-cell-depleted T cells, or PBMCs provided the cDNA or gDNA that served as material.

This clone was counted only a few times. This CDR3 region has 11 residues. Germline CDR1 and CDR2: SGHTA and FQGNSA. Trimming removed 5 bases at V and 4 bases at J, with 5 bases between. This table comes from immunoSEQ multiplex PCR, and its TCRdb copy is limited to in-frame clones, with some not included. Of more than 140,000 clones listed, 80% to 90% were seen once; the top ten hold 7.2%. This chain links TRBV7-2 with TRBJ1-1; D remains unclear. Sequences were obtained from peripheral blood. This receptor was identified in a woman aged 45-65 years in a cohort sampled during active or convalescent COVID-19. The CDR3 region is CASSVRTEAFF. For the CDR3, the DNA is TGTGCCAGCAGCGTTCGCACTGAAGCTTTCTTT. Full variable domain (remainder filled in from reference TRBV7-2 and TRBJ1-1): GAGVSQSPSNKVTEKGKDVELRCDPISGHTALYWYRQSLGQGLEFLIYFQGNSAPDKSGLPSDRFSAERTGGSVSTLTIQRTQQEDSAVYLCASSVRTEAFFGQGTRLTVV.